This section outlines one T cell receptor beta chain sequence together with its context. What it binds is not known. The data are from a study of cytomegalovirus exposure and HLA in healthy donors. Study-wide points: Within a later analysis, the majority of CMV-associated TCR beta chains appeared HLA-restricted. Published work reported that the classifier diagnosed cytomegalovirus status with high specificity and sensitivity.

V lost 6 bases to trimming and J lost 5 bases; unmatched junction nucleotides: 13. Germline lookup yields CDR1 SQVTM and CDR2 ANQGSEA. The CDR3 is 16 amino acids. The PCR used 60 Vbeta and 13 Jbeta primers. Sequencing used immunoSEQ multiplex PCR; TCRdb keeps in-frame clones, though not all of them. Its clone listing holds about 160,000 clones. The source material was PBMCs. This chain uses TRBV29-1 with TRBJ2-5; TRBD2 matches 12 bases. This receptor was taken from a man aged 30-40 years in good health and CMV-seronegative. Here the CDR3 DNA reads TGCAGCGTGGTACTAGCGGGAGGTATGGTTTATGAGACCCAGTACTTC. Translating gives CSVVLAGGMVYETQYF.